Below, 21 T cell receptor beta chains from the same sample are listed, as sequenced in a study of shared clonotypes between healthy human individuals. Clones were read by immunoSEQ multiplex PCR, and TCRdb kept only the in-frame ones, dropping some. Of 2,500,000 or so clones in the sample, 85% to 95% were seen once. Sequences were obtained from naive CD4+ T cells from PBMCs. Subset specified: CD45RA+ positively selected. The source is a man aged 18 to 35 in good health. Some clones in this sample may be carry-over from other donors' samples.

Concerning this clone: One end of the junction does not line up with germline, which may come from a read error. Other DNA sequences within the sample encode an identical CDR3. The CDR3 DNA reads as TGTGCCAGCTCCCCACAGGGGCGGGAAAAACTGTTTTTT. Its translation: CASSPQGREKLFF. The J gene is TRBJ1-4, the V gene TRBV18, with 7 positions matching TRBD1. The CDR3 contains 13 residues. CDR1 is KGHSH and CDR2 is LQKENI in the germline V gene.

The CDR3 spells CASSQPTGRNRNEQFF. DNA of the CDR3: TGCGCCAGCAGCCAACCGACAGGTCGCAATCGGAATGAGCAGTTCTTC. The chain combines TRBV4-1 with TRBJ2-1; D is perhaps TRBD1 (6 bases). Trimming cost V 2 bases and J 7 bases, with 18 bases left between them. CDR1 and CDR2 from the germline V gene are MGHRA and YSYEKL. The CDR3 sequence is 16 residues long.

This clone was detected a few times. The sample holds other DNA sequences that translate to the same CDR3. The rearrangement links TRBV28 to TRBJ1-1; the D is unclear. V dropped 7 bases and J dropped 1 base, with 10 bases sitting between them. The CDR3 contains 13 residues. The V gene's germline CDR1 is MDHEN and CDR2 SYDVKM. The CDR3, as DNA: TGTGCCAGCATCAAGTCGGGGAACACTGAAGCTTTCTTT. Translating gives CASIKSGNTEAFF.

This chain links TRBV4-1 with TRBJ2-1; D is unresolved. V lost 1 base and J lost 4, with 17 bases in between. Germline V lookup: CDR1 MGHRA, CDR2 YSYEKL. CDR3 length: 17 amino acids. The CDR3 DNA is TGCGCCAGCAGCCAAGCCTGGCTAACTCAGCCTTACAATGAGCAGTTCTTC. It codes for CASSQAWLTQPYNEQFF.

This rearrangement joins TRBV11-2 to TRBJ1-6; D call uncertain. Germline lookup yields CDR1 SGHAT and CDR2 FQNNGV. Trimming cost V 5 bases and J 7 bases, with 12 bases left between them. The CDR3 is 14 residues long. CDR3 bases: TGTGCCAGCAGCGCCAAGCTGGAAAATTCACCCCTCCACTTT. It is translated as CASSAKLENSPLHF.

This chain uses TRBV4-3 with TRBJ2-3; 10 bases match TRBD1. Trimming at V came to 4 bases and at J to 5 bases, leaving 12 bases not matched to a gene. Per the germline V gene, CDR1 is LGHNA and CDR2 is YSLEER. This CDR3 is 17 amino acids long. CDR3 sequence: CASSRYSTGTGEDTQYF. CDR3 DNA sequence: TGCGCCAGCAGCCGTTACTCCACCGGGACAGGGGAAGATACGCAGTATTTT.

This clone was seen only once. The chain couples TRBV6-5 to TRBJ2-7; 8 bases are a match to TRBD1. CDR3 length: 13 residues. V dropped 6 bases and J dropped 5; count of bases not matched to a gene: 6. The V gene's germline CDR1 is MNHEY and CDR2 SVGAGI. CDR3: CASRRTGSHEQYF. The CDR3 region has the DNA TGTGCCAGCAGGAGGACAGGGTCCCACGAGCAGTACTTC.

V gene TRBV30 combines with J gene TRBJ2-3; TRBD1 is a possible D gene (5 bases). Germline lookup yields CDR1 GTSNPN and CDR2 SVGIG (reference sequence). With 5 bases removed from V and 0 bases from J, the gap between germline ends came to 12 bases. The CDR3 consists of 14 residues. The CDR3 DNA reads TGTGCCTGGGGGGCCTTCCTTAGCACAGATACGCAGTATTTT. It is translated as CAWGAFLSTDTQYF.

CDR3 in DNA: TGTGCCAGCTCACTCAGGGACAGTTCCTACAATGAGCAGTTCTTC. Its protein is CASSLRDSSYNEQFF. J is TRBJ2-1 and V is TRBV18; 7 bases align to TRBD1. J was trimmed by 1 base and V by 4 bases; bases with no gene match: 4. The CDR3 is made up of 15 amino acids. The germline CDR1 and CDR2 sequences are KGHSH and LQKENI.

In DNA form, the CDR3 reads TGTGCCTGGAATGCCGGGACTACCTACAATGAGCAGTTCTTC. This sequence encodes CAWNAGTTYNEQFF. V gene TRBV30 combines with J gene TRBJ2-1, with 7 bases lining up with TRBD2. This CDR3 region has 14 residues. Germline trimming cut 4 bases from V and 2 bases from J; bases unmatched to any gene: 5. From germline, CDR1 is GTSNPN and CDR2 SVGIG (reference sequence). Full variable domain (rest looked up from reference TRBV30 and TRBJ2-1): SQTIHQWPATLVQPVGSPLSLECTVEGTSNPNLYWYRQAAGRGLQLLFYSVGIGQISSEVPQNLSASRPQDRQFILSSKKLLLSDSGFYLCAWNAGTTYNEQFFGPGTRLTVL.

The CDR3 region has the DNA TGTGCCAGCAGTGAATCTAGGGCTAGCGGGTCCTCCGGGGAGCTGTTTTTT. Encoded protein: CASSESRASGSSGELFF. The chain employs TRBV25-1 and TRBJ2-2; 8 bases map to TRBD2. With 1 base clipped from V and 6 bases from J, the junction kept 10 bases outside the gene matches. The CDR3 has 17 residues. Germline V gene sequence: CDR1 MGHDK, CDR2 SYGVNS.

CDR3 region: CASSLRPPGQIISGNTIYF. In nucleotides, the CDR3 is TGCGCCAGCAGCTTAAGGCCACCGGGACAGATAATCTCTGGAAACACCATATATTTT. The chain recombines TRBV5-1 with TRBJ1-3; 7 bases fit TRBD1. V lost 2 bases to trimming and J lost 0 bases; unmatched junction nucleotides: 14. This CDR3 contains 19 residues. Germline CDR1 and CDR2: SGHRS and YFSETQ.

This clone was found once. This sequence joins TRBV7-3 and TRBJ1-2; tentative D call: TRBD1 (6 bases). There are 14 residues in the CDR3. V lost 5 bases, J lost 1 base, and 11 bases lay in between. The germline CDR1 and CDR2 sequences are SGHTA and FQGTGA. CDR3 nucleotides: TGTGCCAGCAGCATAGGGGGGGATAACTATGGCTACACCTTC. Translated, it gives CASSIGGDNYGYTF. The full variable domain, completed using reference TRBV7-3 and TRBJ1-2, is GAGVSQTPSNKVTEKGKYVELRCDPISGHTALYWYRQSLGQGPEFLIYFQGTGAADDSGLPNDRFFAVRPEGSVSTLKIQRTERGDSAVYLCASSIGGDNYGYTFGSGTRLTVV.

The V and J genes are TRBV7-9 and TRBJ2-5; D possibly corresponds to TRBD1 (5 bases). This CDR3 spans 14 amino acids. Per germline, CDR1 SEHNR and CDR2 FQNEAQ (reference sequence). The V and J ends lost 1 base and 5 bases respectively, with 11 bases between them. CDR3 protein: CASSLGQGVETQYF. CDR3 sequence (DNA): TGTGCCAGCAGCTTAGGCCAGGGTGTGGAGACCCAGTACTTC.

V usage is TRBV2 and J usage is TRBJ2-7; D is possibly TRBD2 (6 bases). The CDR3 contains 15 residues. Trimming left V 6 bases short and J 5 bases short, with 20 bases between. CDR1 is SNHLY and CDR2 is FYNNEI in the germline V gene. DNA for the CDR3: TGTGCCAGCAGCGAGACTAGGGCAGGGATCCACGAGCAGTACTTC. Translating it yields CASSETRAGIHEQYF.

The rearrangement joins TRBV15 to TRBJ1-1, with D tentatively TRBD1 (6 bases). The CDR3 contains 15 residues. CDR1 and CDR2 (germline): LNHNV, YYDKDF (reference sequence). With 3 bases removed from V and 5 bases from J, the gap between germline ends came to 16 bases. CDR3 DNA: TGTGCCACCAGCAGTCCGACAGGCCGGTGGACTGAAGCTTTCTTT. It yields the protein CATSSPTGRWTEAFF.

This chain links TRBV7-9 with TRBJ2-3, with 11 bases aligning to TRBD2. The CDR3 is made up of 19 amino acids. Germline V CDR1 and CDR2: SEHNR, FQNEAQ (reference sequence). V shed 7 bases, J shed 0 bases, and the junction held 15 bases outside the gene matches. The CDR3 here is CASTRPGLTSGESTDTQYF. The CDR3 nucleotides read TGTGCCAGCACCCGTCCAGGCCTGACTAGCGGGGAAAGCACAGATACGCAGTATTTT.

This rearrangement joins TRBV28 to TRBJ1-5; D perhaps matches TRBD1 (6 bases). Looked up from germline, CDR1 is MDHEN and CDR2 is SYDVKM. The CDR3 covers 17 residues. Trimming stripped 5 bases from V and 2 bases from J, with 19 bases between. The CDR3 region is CASSPRGNMGGNQPQHF. The CDR3 DNA reads TGTGCCAGCAGTCCGAGGGGGAACATGGGAGGCAATCAGCCCCAGCATTTT. The full variable domain, rest sourced from reference TRBV28 and TRBJ1-5, is DVKVTQSSRYLVKRTGEKVFLECVQDMDHENMFWYRQDPGLGLRLIYFSYDVKMKEKGDIPEGYSVSREKKERFSLILESASTNQTSMYLCASSPRGNMGGNQPQHFGDGTRLSIL.

The V and J genes are TRBV9 and TRBJ2-1; 8 positions match TRBD2. J was trimmed by 5 bases and V by 3 bases; bases with no gene match: 4. The V gene's germline CDR1 is SGDLS and CDR2 YYNGEE. This CDR3 has 14 amino acids. CDR3 region: CASSETSANNEQFF. CDR3 DNA: TGTGCCAGCAGCGAGACTAGCGCAAACAATGAGCAGTTCTTC. The variable domain in full, completed from reference TRBV9 and TRBJ2-1, reads DSGVTQTPKHLITATGQRVTLRCSPRSGDLSVYWYQQSLDQGLQFLIQYYNGEERAKGNILERFSAQQFPDLHSELNLSSLELGDSALYFCASSETSANNEQFFGPGTRLTVL.

The chain carries TRBV23-1 and TRBJ2-5, with D perhaps being TRBD1 or TRBD2 (5 bases each). TRBV23-1 is identified as an open reading frame with a role that is uncertain. V dropped 2 bases and J dropped 0 bases, with 16 bases sitting between them. This CDR3 has 17 amino acids. The CDR3 is CASSQPRDVGDQETQYF. DNA of the CDR3: TGCGCCAGCAGTCAACCCCGGGACGTGGGAGACCAAGAGACCCAGTACTTC.

This clone was recorded only once. The chain carries TRBV5-1 and TRBJ1-5; D not resolved. Germline loops: CDR1 SGHRS, CDR2 YFSETQ. The CDR3 consists of 13 residues. Between the trimmed V and J ends, which lost 7 bases and 6 bases, there was a span of 14 bases. This chain's CDR3 is CASSVRAGQPQHF. The DNA of the CDR3 is TGCGCCAGCTCGGTCCGGGCCGGTCAGCCCCAGCATTTT.